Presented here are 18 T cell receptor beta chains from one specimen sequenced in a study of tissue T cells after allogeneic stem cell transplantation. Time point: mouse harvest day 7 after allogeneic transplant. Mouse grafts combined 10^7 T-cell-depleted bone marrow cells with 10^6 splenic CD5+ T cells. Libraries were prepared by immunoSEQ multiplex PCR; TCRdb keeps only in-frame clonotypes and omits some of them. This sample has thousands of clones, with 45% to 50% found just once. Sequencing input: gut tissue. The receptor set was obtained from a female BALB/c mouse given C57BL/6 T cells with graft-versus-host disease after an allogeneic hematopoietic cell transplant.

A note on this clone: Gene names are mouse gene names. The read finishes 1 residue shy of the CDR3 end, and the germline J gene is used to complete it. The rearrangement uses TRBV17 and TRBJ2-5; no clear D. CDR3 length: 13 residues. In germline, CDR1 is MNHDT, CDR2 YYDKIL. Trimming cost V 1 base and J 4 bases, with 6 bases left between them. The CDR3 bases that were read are TGTGCTAGCAGTAGAGGGTGGAAAGACACCCAGTAC. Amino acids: CASSRGWKDTQY. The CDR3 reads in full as CASSRGWKDTQYF.

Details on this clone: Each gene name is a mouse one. The sequenced CDR3 bases are TGTGCCAGCAGTGAGGAGGGGGCGCACACCGGGCAGCTCTAC. This gives the protein CASSEEGAHTGQLY. The complete CDR3 protein is CASSEEGAHTGQLYF. J is TRBJ2-2 and V is TRBV13-1; a weak D match, TRBD1 (7 bases). The read gets to within 1 residue of the CDR3 end, and the germline J gene fills in the rest. Germline-derived CDR1 and CDR2 are NSHNY and SYGAGN. The CDR3 consists of 15 residues. V was trimmed by 2 bases and J by 3 bases, leaving 11 bases between them.

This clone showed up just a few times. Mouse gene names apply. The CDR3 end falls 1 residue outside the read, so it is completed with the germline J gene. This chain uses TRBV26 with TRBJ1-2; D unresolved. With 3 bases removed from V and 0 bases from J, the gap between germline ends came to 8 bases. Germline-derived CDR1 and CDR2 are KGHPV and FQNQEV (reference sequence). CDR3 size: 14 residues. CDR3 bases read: TGTGCCAGCAGTCTACCACAAGCAAACTCCGACTACACC. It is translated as CASSLPQANSDYT. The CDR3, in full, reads CASSLPQANSDYTF.

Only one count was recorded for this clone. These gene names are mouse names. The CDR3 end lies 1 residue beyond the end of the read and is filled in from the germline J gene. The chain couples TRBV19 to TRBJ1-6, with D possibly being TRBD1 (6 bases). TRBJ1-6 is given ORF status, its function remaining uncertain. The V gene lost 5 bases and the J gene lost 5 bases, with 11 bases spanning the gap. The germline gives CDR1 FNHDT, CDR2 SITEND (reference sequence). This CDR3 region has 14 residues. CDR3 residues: CASSPDRHNSPLYF. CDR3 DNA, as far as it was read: TGTGCCAGCAGCCCGGACAGACATAATTCGCCCCTCTAC.

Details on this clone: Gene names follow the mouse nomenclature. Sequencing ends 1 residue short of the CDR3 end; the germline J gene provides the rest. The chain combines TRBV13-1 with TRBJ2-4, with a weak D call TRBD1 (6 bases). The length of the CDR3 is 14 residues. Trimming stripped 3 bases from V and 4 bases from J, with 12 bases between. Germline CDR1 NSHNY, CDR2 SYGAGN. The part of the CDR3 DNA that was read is TGTGCCAGCAGTGCCCCGGGACAAAAAAACACCTTGTAC. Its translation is CASSAPGQKNTLY. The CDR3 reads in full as CASSAPGQKNTLYF.

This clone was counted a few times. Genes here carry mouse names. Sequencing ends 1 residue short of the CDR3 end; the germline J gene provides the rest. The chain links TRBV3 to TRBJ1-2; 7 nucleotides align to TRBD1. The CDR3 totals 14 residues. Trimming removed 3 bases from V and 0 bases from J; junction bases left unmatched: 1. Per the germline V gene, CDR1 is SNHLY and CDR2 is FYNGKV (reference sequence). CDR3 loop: CASSFDRANSDYTF. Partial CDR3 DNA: TGTGCCAGCAGCTTCGACAGGGCAAACTCCGACTACACC.

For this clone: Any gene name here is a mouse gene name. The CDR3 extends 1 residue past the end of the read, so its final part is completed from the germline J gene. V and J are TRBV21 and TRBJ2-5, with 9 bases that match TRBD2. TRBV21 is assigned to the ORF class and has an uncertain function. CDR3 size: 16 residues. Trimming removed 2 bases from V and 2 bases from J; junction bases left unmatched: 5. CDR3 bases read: TGTGCTAGCAGTCAAGTGGGGGGGCGGGGCCAAGACACCCAGTAC. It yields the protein CASSQVGGRGQDTQY. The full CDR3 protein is CASSQVGGRGQDTQYF.

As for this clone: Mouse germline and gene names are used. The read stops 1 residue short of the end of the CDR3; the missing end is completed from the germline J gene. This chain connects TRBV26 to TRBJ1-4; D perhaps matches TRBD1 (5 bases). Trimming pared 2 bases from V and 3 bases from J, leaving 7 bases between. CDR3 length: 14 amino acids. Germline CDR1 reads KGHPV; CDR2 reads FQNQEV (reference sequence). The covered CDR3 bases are TGTGCCAGCAGTCTGCGGGGGACCAACGAAAGATTATTT. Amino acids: CASSLRGTNERLF. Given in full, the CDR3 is CASSLRGTNERLFF.

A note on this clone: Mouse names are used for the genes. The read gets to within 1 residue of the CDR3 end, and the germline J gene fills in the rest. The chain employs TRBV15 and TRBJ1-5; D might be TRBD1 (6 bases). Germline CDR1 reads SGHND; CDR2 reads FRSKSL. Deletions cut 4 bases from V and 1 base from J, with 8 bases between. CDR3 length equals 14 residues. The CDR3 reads CASSSGQNNQAPLF. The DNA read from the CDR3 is TGTGCCAGCAGTTCGGGACAAAACAACCAGGCTCCGCTT. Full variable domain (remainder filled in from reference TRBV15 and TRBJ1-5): DAGVTQTPRHEVAEKGQTIILKCEPVSGHNDLFWYRQTKIQGLELLSYFRSKSLMEDGGAFKDRFKAEMLNSSFSTLKIQPTEPKDSAVYLCASSSGQNNQAPLFGEGTRLSVL.

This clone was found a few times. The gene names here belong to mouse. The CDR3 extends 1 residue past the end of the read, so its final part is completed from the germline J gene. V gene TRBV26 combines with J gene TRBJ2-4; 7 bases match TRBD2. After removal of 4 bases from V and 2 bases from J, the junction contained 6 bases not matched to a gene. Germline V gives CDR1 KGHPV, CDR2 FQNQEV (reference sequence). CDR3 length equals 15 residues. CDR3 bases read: TGTGCCAGCAGTCCTCTTGGGGGGTTTCAAAACACCTTGTAC. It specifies CASSPLGGFQNTLY. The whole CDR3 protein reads CASSPLGGFQNTLYF. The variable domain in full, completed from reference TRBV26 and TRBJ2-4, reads NSKVIQTPRYLVKGQGQKAKMRCIPEKGHPVVFWYQQNKNNEFKFLINFQNQEVLQQIDMTEKRFSAECPSNSPCSLEIQSSEAGDSALYLCASSPLGGFQNTLYFGAGTRLSVL.

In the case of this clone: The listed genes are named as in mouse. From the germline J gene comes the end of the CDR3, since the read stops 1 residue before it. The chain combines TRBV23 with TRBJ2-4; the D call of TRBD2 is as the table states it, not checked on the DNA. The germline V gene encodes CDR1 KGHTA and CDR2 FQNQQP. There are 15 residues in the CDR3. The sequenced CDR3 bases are TGCTCCAGCAGTCAATCGTTGGGGGGGCCGAACACCTTGTAC. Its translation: CSSSQSLGGPNTLY. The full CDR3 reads CSSSQSLGGPNTLYF.

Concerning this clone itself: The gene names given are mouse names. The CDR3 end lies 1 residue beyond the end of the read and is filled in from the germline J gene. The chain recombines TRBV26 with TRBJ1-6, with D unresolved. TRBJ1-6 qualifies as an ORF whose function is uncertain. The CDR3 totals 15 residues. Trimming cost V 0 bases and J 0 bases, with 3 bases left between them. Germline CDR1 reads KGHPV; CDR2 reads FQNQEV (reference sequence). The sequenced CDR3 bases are TGTGCCAGCAGTCTGTCGATTTCCTATAATTCGCCCCTCTAC. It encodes CASSLSISYNSPLY. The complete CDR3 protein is CASSLSISYNSPLYF.

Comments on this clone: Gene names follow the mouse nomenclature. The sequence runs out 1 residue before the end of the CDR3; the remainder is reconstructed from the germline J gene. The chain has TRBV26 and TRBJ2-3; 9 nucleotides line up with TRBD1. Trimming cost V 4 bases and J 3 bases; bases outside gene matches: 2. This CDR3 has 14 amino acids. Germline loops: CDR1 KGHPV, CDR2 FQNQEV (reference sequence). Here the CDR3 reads CASSPGQGAETLYF. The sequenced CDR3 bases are TGTGCCAGCAGTCCGGGACAGGGCGCAGAAACGCTGTAT. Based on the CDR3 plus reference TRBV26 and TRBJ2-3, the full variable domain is NSKVIQTPRYLVKGQGQKAKMRCIPEKGHPVVFWYQQNKNNEFKFLINFQNQEVLQQIDMTEKRFSAECPSNSPCSLEIQSSEAGDSALYLCASSPGQGAETLYFGSGTRLTVL.

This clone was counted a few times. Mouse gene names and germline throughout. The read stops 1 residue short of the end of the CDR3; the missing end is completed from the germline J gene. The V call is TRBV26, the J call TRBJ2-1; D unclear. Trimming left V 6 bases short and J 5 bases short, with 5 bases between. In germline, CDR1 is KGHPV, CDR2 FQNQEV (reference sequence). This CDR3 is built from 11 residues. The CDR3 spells CASSQNAEQFF. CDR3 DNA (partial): TGTGCCAGCAGCCAGAATGCTGAGCAGTTC.

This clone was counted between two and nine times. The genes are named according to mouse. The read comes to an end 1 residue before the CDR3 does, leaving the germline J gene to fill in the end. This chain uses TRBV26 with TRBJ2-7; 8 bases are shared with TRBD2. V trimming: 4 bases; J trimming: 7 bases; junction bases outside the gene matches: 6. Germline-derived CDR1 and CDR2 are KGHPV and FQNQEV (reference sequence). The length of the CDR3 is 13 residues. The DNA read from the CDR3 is TGTGCCAGCAGTCGCGGGGGGGCGCCGGAACAGTAC. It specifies CASSRGGAPEQY. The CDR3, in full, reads CASSRGGAPEQYF. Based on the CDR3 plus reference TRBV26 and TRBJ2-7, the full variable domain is NSKVIQTPRYLVKGQGQKAKMRCIPEKGHPVVFWYQQNKNNEFKFLINFQNQEVLQQIDMTEKRFSAECPSNSPCSLEIQSSEAGDSALYLCASSRGGAPEQYFGPGTRLTVL.

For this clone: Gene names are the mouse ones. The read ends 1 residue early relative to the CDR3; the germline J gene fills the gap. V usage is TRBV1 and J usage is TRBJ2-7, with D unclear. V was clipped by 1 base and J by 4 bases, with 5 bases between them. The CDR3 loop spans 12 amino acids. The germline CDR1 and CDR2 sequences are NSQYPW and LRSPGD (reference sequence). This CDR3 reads CTCSAGRYEQYF. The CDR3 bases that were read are TGCACCTGCAGTGCAGGCAGATATGAACAGTAC.

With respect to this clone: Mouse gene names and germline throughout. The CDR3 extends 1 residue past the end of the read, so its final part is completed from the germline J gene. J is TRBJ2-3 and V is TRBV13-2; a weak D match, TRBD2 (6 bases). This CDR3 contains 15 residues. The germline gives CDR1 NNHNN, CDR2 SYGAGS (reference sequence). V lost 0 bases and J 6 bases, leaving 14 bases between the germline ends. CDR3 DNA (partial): TGTGCCAGCGGTGATGTGGGGGAAAAGGAGGAAACGCTGTAT. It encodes CASGDVGEKEETLY. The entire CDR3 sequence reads CASGDVGEKEETLYF.

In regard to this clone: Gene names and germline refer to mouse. Here the CDR3 reads CASSSLGAKDTQYF. CDR3 bases read: TGTGCCAGCAGCTCTCTGGGGGCGAAAGACACCCAGTAC. The chain has TRBV3 and TRBJ2-5, with D tentatively TRBD2 (7 bases). Read sequence stops 1 residue before the CDR3 end, and the germline J gene provides the missing end. Trimming removed 4 bases from V and 4 bases from J, with 12 bases in between. The germline V gene has CDR1 SNHLY and CDR2 FYNGKV (reference sequence). This CDR3 is built from 14 residues.